Following are 5 T cell receptor beta chains from one sample sequenced in a study of response to subunit inactivated influenza vaccine. TCRdb reanalysed the RT-PCR reads using MiXCR and keeps one entry per CDR3 protein. The data show 500,000 or so distinct CDR3 sequences, approximately 9.9% seen once. The sequenced sample was PBMCs from blood, obtained about 40 days after vaccination. The receptors originated from a man aged 50-59 years who received an inactivated influenza vaccine.

This clonotype came up a few times. The chain uses TRBV3-1 and TRBJ2-7; 8 nucleotides line up with TRBD2. Germline CDR1 reads LGHDT; CDR2 reads YNNKEL (reference sequence). Trimming at V came to 5 bases and at J to 3 bases, leaving 9 bases not matched to a gene. The CDR3 extends over 15 amino acids. This CDR3 is CASSGSGRGYYEQYF. In DNA, the CDR3 is TGTGCCAGCAGCGGGAGCGGGAGAGGTTACTACGAGCAGTACTTC.

The V gene is TRBV12-3 or TRBV12-4, the J gene TRBJ1-5; D unresolved. Between the trimmed V and J ends, which lost 6 bases and 13 bases, there was a span of 13 bases. This CDR3 spans 11 amino acids. CDR3 loop: CASSSLSQQHF. The CDR3 DNA is TGTGCCAGCAGCTCGTTGAGCCAGCAGCATTTT.

The chain has TRBV10-3 and TRBJ1-1; 7 bases line up with TRBD1. The CDR3 is 14 residues long. V lost 6 bases to trimming and J lost 0 bases; unmatched junction nucleotides: 4. CDR1 is ENHRY, CDR2 SYGVKD, per germline. CDR3 DNA sequence: TGTGCCATCAGGGGGGGACAGATGAACACTGAAGCTTTCTTT. Protein sequence: CAIRGGQMNTEAFF.

The chain employs TRBV12-3 or TRBV12-4 and TRBJ2-7, with a tentative D call TRBD1 (6 bases). V was cut by 6 bases and J by 2 bases, with 14 bases left in between. The CDR3 consists of 14 residues. CDR3: CASSPRQAAYEQYF. The CDR3 region has the DNA TGTGCCAGCAGCCCAAGACAGGCCGCCTACGAGCAGTACTTC.

This chain uses TRBV6-1 with TRBJ2-5; 12 nucleotides agree with TRBD2. Germline V CDR1 and CDR2: MNHNS, SASEGT. This CDR3 has 15 amino acids. Unmatched junction bases numbered 2, after V lost 1 base and J lost 5 bases. CDR3 DNA: TGTGCCAGCAGTGAAGGAACTAGCGGGAGGGAGACCCAGTACTTC. Translation gives CASSEGTSGRETQYF.